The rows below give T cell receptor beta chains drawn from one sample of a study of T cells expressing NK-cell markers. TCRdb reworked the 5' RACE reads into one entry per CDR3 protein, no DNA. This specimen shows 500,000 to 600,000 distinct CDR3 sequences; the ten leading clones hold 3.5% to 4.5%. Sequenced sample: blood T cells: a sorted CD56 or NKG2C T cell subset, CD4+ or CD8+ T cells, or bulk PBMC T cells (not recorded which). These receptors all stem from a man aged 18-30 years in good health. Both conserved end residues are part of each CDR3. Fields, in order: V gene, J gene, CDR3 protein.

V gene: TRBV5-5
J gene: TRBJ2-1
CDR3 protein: CASSAGLDRHEQFF

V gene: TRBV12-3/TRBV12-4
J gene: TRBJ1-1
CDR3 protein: CASSPGPSAVSTEAFF

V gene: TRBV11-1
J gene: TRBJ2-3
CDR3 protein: CASRSRTSTDTQYF

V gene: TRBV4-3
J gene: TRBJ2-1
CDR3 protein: CASSSHSSYNEQFF

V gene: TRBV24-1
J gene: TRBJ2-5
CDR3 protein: CATSGPTSTRRETQYF

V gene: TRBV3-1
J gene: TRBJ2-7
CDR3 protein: CASSLTVTYEQYF

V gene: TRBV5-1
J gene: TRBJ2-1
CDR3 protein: CASTALGSYNEQFF

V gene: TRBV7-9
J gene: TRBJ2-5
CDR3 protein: CASSLVPAGSAETQYF

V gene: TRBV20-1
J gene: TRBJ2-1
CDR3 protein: CSASLWTGAELIVYEQFF

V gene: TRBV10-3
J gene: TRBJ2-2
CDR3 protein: CAISGPGQGTPNTGELFF